The 25 T cell receptor beta chains reported below all come from one sample, sequenced in a study of tumor T cells in aggressive B-cell lymphoma. Sequencing was performed with immunoSEQ multiplex PCR; in TCRdb, only in-frame clones are kept and a portion is missing. The sample carries about 7,400 clones, roughly four fifths recorded once. The sequenced material came from tumor tissue. The receptors derive from an adult with diffuse large B cell lymphoma.

The V gene is TRBV9, the J gene TRBJ2-1; tentatively, D is TRBD1 (6 bases). The CDR3 runs 14 residues. V was shortened by 0 bases and J by 5 bases, with 9 bases between the two germline ends. Germline CDR1 reads SGDLS; CDR2 reads YYNGEE. The CDR3 region has the DNA TGTGCCAGCAGCGTAGGGGGACACAACAATGAGCAGTTCTTC. It translates to CASSVGGHNNEQFF.

The chain links TRBV6-5 to TRBJ1-5; D is uncertain. V gave up 3 bases and J gave up 4 bases, with 13 bases separating them. Germline CDR1 MNHEY, CDR2 SVGAGI. This CDR3 is built from 15 residues. The CDR3 is CASSYRYGLNQPQHF. The CDR3 DNA is TGTGCCAGCAGTTATAGGTACGGGTTAAATCAGCCCCAGCATTTT.

This CDR3 reads CASSFGLLTGGIWEEQYF. CDR3 nucleotides: TGTGCCAGCAGCTTCGGGCTTTTAACGGGCGGGATTTGGGAAGAGCAGTACTTC. The chain joins TRBV7-9 to TRBJ2-7, with a weak D call TRBD2 (6 bases). Germline CDR1 SEHNR, CDR2 FQNEAQ (reference sequence). The CDR3 has 18 amino acids. The V gene lost 3 bases and the J gene lost 7 bases, with 28 bases spanning the gap. Full variable domain (remainder filled in from reference TRBV7-9 and TRBJ2-7): DTGVSQNPRHKITKRGQNVTFRCDPISEHNRLYWYRQTLGQGPEFLTYFQNEAQLEKSRLLSDRFSAERPKGSFSTLEIQRTEQGDSAMYLCASSFGLLTGGIWEEQYFGPGTRLTVT.

V and J are TRBV7-2 and TRBJ2-2; no definite D call. With 3 bases removed from V and 4 bases from J, the gap between germline ends came to 6 bases. Germline values: CDR1 SGHTA, CDR2 FQGNSA. The CDR3 is made up of 13 amino acids. CDR3 DNA sequence: TGTGCCAGCAGCTTTAGTGTCACCGGGGAGCTGTTTTTT. Translation gives CASSFSVTGELFF.

A word on this clone: The limits of the CDR3 on the DNA are not certain, so only TCRdb's listed CDR3 is given. The gene calls are TRBV5-4 and TRBJ1-1. The germline CDR1 and CDR2 sequences are SGHNT and YYREEE (reference sequence). The CDR3 is 14 amino acids in total, end residues counted. The CDR3 protein is CAGSSFGGGTEAFF.

This clone was seen only a few times. The rearrangement joins TRBV7-8 to TRBJ1-5; D perhaps matches TRBD1 (6 bases). Germline CDR1 is SGHVS and CDR2 is FQNEAQ. V lost 5 bases to trimming and J lost 6 bases, with 17 bases between them. This CDR3 spans 15 amino acids. Here the CDR3 DNA reads TGTGCCAGCAGCCCAATCAGGGGAACGAGTCAGCCCCAGCATTTT. This translates into CASSPIRGTSQPQHF.

This clone was picked up a small number of times. The chain employs TRBV30 and TRBJ1-6; a weak D match, TRBD1 (5 bases). The germline CDR1 and CDR2 sequences are GTSNPN and SVGIG (reference sequence). The ends were cut back, 0 bases at V and 8 bases at J, with 8 bases in the middle. The CDR3 is 13 residues long. CDR3 sequence: CAWSVGADSPLHF. The CDR3, as DNA: TGTGCCTGGAGTGTAGGGGCGGATTCACCCCTCCACTTT.

This chain uses TRBV9 with TRBJ2-1; 7 bases line up with TRBD2. The CDR3 spans 16 residues. With V trimmed by 0 bases and J by 5 bases, 8 bases remained unmatched. Germline CDR1 and CDR2: SGDLS and YYNGEE. CDR3 bases: TGTGCCAGCAGCGTAGGGGAGGGCTCTTGGGACAATGAGCAGTTCTTC. Translation: CASSVGEGSWDNEQFF.

Concerning this clone: Different DNA sequences within this sample yield the same CDR3. The J gene is TRBJ2-7, the V gene TRBV15, with 7 bases fitting TRBD1. This CDR3 is built from 13 residues. CDR1 is LNHNV, CDR2 YYDKDF, per germline (reference sequence). With V trimmed by 0 bases and J by 7 bases, 3 bases remained unmatched. CDR3: CATSRDRGREQYF. The CDR3 region has the DNA TGTGCCACCAGCAGAGACAGGGGGAGAGAGCAGTACTTC.

For this clone: One end of the junction is discordant with germline, which a read error may explain. The rearrangement links TRBV7-9 to TRBJ2-3; D not certain. Germline lookup yields CDR1 SEHNR and CDR2 FQNEAQ (reference sequence). The CDR3 runs 16 residues. The CDR3 region has the DNA TGTGTCAGCAGCTTAGAGAAGCGACTGAGCACAGATACGCAGTATTTT. It yields the protein CVSSLEKRLSTDTQYF.

This chain uses TRBV5-1 with TRBJ1-1; TRBD1 matches 10 bases. V lost 4 bases, J lost 1 base, and 1 base stayed unmatched. The CDR3 loop spans 14 amino acids. Germline CDR1 and CDR2: SGHRS and YFSETQ. Here the CDR3 reads CASSRQGANTEAFF. In DNA, the CDR3 is TGCGCCAGCAGCAGACAGGGGGCGAACACTGAAGCTTTCTTT.

The rearrangement uses TRBV13 and TRBJ1-5; D might be TRBD1 (5 bases). Germline loops: CDR1 PRHDT, CDR2 FYEKMQ (reference sequence). V shed 3 bases and J shed 1 base, with 13 bases lying between them. The CDR3 contains 16 residues. The CDR3 bases are TGTGCCAGCAGCTTCTCTGGGGCGGGAAGCAATCAGCCCCAGCATTTT. This codes for CASSFSGAGSNQPQHF.

The chain recombines TRBV19 with TRBJ2-6; D possibly corresponds to TRBD1 (6 bases). Germline CDR1 reads LNHDA; CDR2 reads SQIVND (reference sequence). This CDR3 is built from 15 residues. Between the trimmed V and J ends, which lost 5 bases and 4 bases, there was a span of 12 bases. The CDR3 reads CASSFQGSGANVLTF. The CDR3, as DNA: TGTGCCAGTAGTTTCCAGGGGTCCGGGGCCAACGTCCTGACTTTC.

This clone appeared a few times. This chain uses TRBV29-1 with TRBJ2-1; D not resolved. The CDR3 runs to 12 residues. Germline CDR1 is SQVTM and CDR2 is ANQGSEA. The ends were cut back, 6 bases at V and 7 bases at J, with 13 bases in the middle. The CDR3 nucleotides read TGCAGCGTCGAGAGGCGGCAAAATGAGCAGTTCTTC. Its protein product is CSVERRQNEQFF.

V is TRBV5-5 and J is TRBJ2-1; the D gene is possibly TRBD1 (5 bases). The CDR3 is 17 residues long. Germline loops: CDR1 SGHKS, CDR2 YYEKEE (reference sequence). Deletions cut 2 bases from V and 0 bases from J, with 15 bases between. The CDR3 nucleotides are TGTGCCAGCAGCTTATACGATATTAGGGGCTCCTACAATGAGCAGTTCTTC. It encodes CASSLYDIRGSYNEQFF.

The CDR3 bases are TGTGCCAGTGAGGTAGGGACAGGTAGCAATCAGCCCCAGCATTTT. It codes for CASEVGTGSNQPQHF. The chain joins TRBV19 to TRBJ1-5; 8 nucleotides align to TRBD1. J gave up 0 bases and V 8 bases, and 6 bases lay outside the gene matches. The CDR3 is made up of 15 amino acids. Looked up from germline, CDR1 is LNHDA and CDR2 is SQIVND (reference sequence). Full variable domain (rest looked up from reference TRBV19 and TRBJ1-5): DGGITQSPKYLFRKEGQNVTLSCEQNLNHDAMYWYRQDPGQGLRLIYYSQIVNDFQKGDIAEGYSVSREKKESFPLTVTSAQKNPTAFYLCASEVGTGSNQPQHFGDGTRLSIL.

The gene calls are TRBV11-3 and TRBJ2-2, with 9 bases fitting TRBD1. The V gene's germline CDR1 is SGHNT and CDR2 YENEEA. The length of the CDR3 is 15 residues. Trimming removed 4 bases from V and 7 bases from J; junction bases left unmatched: 7. The DNA for the CDR3 is TGTGCCAGCAGCTCTAACAGGGGGCAAGGCGGGGAGCTGTTTTTT. Its protein is CASSSNRGQGGELFF.

The V call is TRBV7-2, the J call TRBJ1-1; D gene unclear. Germline CDR1 is SGHTA and CDR2 is FQGNSA. V shed 2 bases and J shed 1 base, with 11 bases lying between them. This CDR3 is built from 15 residues. DNA for the CDR3: TGTGCCAGCAGCTTACGGGGTTCTCAGAACACTGAAGCTTTCTTT. This gives the protein CASSLRGSQNTEAFF.

The chain employs TRBV30 and TRBJ1-1; no definite D call. Trimming cost V 2 bases and J 4 bases, with 20 bases left between them. The CDR3 sequence is 16 residues long. Per the germline V gene, CDR1 is GTSNPN and CDR2 is SVGIG (reference sequence). CDR3 amino acids: CAWSFQFEGSVTEAFF. The CDR3 DNA follows: TGTGCCTGGAGTTTCCAGTTTGAGGGTTCGGTCACTGAAGCTTTCTTT.

The V call is TRBV11-1, the J call TRBJ2-1, with 7 bases fitting TRBD2. J gave up 4 bases and V 5 bases, and 5 bases lay outside the gene matches. CDR1 and CDR2 (germline): SGHAT, FQDESV (reference sequence). The CDR3 has 14 amino acids. The CDR3 loop is CASSGRAGYNEQFF. In DNA form, the CDR3 reads TGTGCCAGCAGCGGGAGGGCGGGGTACAATGAGCAGTTCTTC.

This clone has a handful of counts. The V and J genes are TRBV5-8 and TRBJ2-1; possibly TRBD2 for D (5 bases). The CDR3 sequence is 11 residues long. V was clipped by 7 bases and J by 7 bases, with 9 bases between them. Germline V gene sequence: CDR1 SGHTS, CDR2 YDEGEE. CDR3: CASPRRNEQFF. As DNA, the CDR3 is TGTGCCAGCCCCAGGAGGAATGAGCAGTTCTTC.

CDR3 DNA sequence: TGTGCCAGCTCACCCCAGCGGGGGGACACCGGGGAGCTGTTTTTT. It is translated as CASSPQRGDTGELFF. This chain uses TRBV18 with TRBJ2-2; 9 bases line up with TRBD2. The junction had 2 bases not matched to a gene; V was cut back by 3 bases and J by 3 bases. The CDR3 consists of 15 residues. CDR1 and CDR2 from the germline V gene are KGHSH and LQKENI.

The V and J genes are TRBV30 and TRBJ2-1; 7 nucleotides agree with TRBD2. Trimming removed 3 bases from V and 7 bases from J; junction bases left unmatched: 12. CDR3 length equals 15 residues. Germline CDR1 GTSNPN, CDR2 SVGIG (reference sequence). Here the CDR3 reads CAWRAAGVLGNEQFF. The DNA of the CDR3 is TGTGCCTGGAGGGCGGCGGGAGTTTTGGGGAATGAGCAGTTCTTC. The full variable domain, completed using reference TRBV30 and TRBJ2-1, is SQTIHQWPATLVQPVGSPLSLECTVEGTSNPNLYWYRQAAGRGLQLLFYSVGIGQISSEVPQNLSASRPQDRQFILSSKKLLLSDSGFYLCAWRAAGVLGNEQFFGPGTRLTVL.

The gene calls are TRBV28 and TRBJ2-1, with a possible D match to TRBD1 (6 bases). The CDR3 has 14 residues. V shed 3 bases and J shed 6 bases, with 12 bases lying between them. Germline V gene sequence: CDR1 MDHEN, CDR2 SYDVKM. In DNA, the CDR3 is TGTGCCAGCAGTTTTATGTTAGGGGGCAATGAGCAGTTCTTC. Its protein is CASSFMLGGNEQFF. Drawing the rest from reference TRBV28 and TRBJ2-1, the complete variable domain is DVKVTQSSRYLVKRTGEKVFLECVQDMDHENMFWYRQDPGLGLRLIYFSYDVKMKEKGDIPEGYSVSREKKERFSLILESASTNQTSMYLCASSFMLGGNEQFFGPGTRLTVL.

The V gene is TRBV7-9, the J gene TRBJ2-1; the D gene is possibly TRBD2 (6 bases). Germline CDR1 SEHNR, CDR2 FQNEAQ (reference sequence). V was cut by 0 bases and J by 8 bases, with 17 bases left in between. The CDR3 consists of 16 residues. CDR3 sequence reads: CASSLALAPGVDEQFF. The CDR3 DNA reads as TGTGCCAGCAGCTTAGCTCTAGCGCCCGGGGTGGATGAGCAGTTCTTC.